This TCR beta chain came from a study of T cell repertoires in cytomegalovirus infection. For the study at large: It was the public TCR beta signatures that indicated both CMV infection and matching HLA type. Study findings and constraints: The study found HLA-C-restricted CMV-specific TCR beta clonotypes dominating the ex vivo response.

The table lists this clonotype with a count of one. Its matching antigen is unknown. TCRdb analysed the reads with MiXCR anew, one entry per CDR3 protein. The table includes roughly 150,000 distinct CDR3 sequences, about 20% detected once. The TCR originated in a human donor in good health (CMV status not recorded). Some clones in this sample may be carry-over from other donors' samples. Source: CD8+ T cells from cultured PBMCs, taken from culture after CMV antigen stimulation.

The CDR3 protein is CASSEWVSTEAFF. For the CDR3, the DNA is TGTGCCAGCAGTGAGTGGGTAAGCACTGAAGCTTTCTTT. The V gene is TRBV6-2 or TRBV6-3, the J gene TRBJ1-1; no firm D call. This CDR3 has 13 amino acids. Germline loops: CDR1 MNHEY, CDR2 SVGEGT. V was cut by 5 bases and J by 4 bases, with 11 bases left in between.